This TCR beta chain came from a study of CD8 T cells in Susac syndrome. The RNA, 0.5 to 1 ug, was put through reverse transcription using random hexamers. Multiplex immunoSEQ PCR targeted 54 Vbeta and 13 Jbeta TCR beta segments. In TCRdb, the immunoSEQ multiplex PCR reads were re-called with MiXCR into one record per CDR3 protein. This table holds about 400,000 distinct CDR3 sequences, 75% to 90% found once. CD8+ and CD4+ T cells from blood underwent TCR beta sequencing. Each multiple sclerosis control was a treatment-naive patient with relapsing-remitting disease that was either stable or active. Purification of the CD8+ and CD4+ T cells relied on negative isolation, and TEMRA cells underwent FACS enrichment. CDR3 size: 16 residues. The V end lost 5 bases, the J end lost 0 bases, and 16 bases lay between the germline ends. The germline V gene has CDR1 MNHEY and CDR2 SMNVEV (reference sequence).

The chain recombines TRBV27 with TRBJ2-5, with D perhaps matching TRBD1 (6 bases). The sequenced sample was CD8+ T cells from PBMCs. The TCR was taken from a human donor with multiple sclerosis. The CDR3 bases are TGTGCCAGCAGTCTAAGGGGACATCTGTACCAAGAGACCCAGTACTTC. It yields the protein CASSLRGHLYQETQYF.